Listed here are 7 T cell receptor beta chains from one sample, sequenced in a study of blood T cells in healthy people across ages. A second PCR, run for about 7 to 11 cycles, used a sample-barcoded 5' primer plus a J-beta primer mix. TCRdb independently ran MiXCR on the 5' RACE reads; one entry per CDR3 protein. The data show some 890,000 distinct CDR3 sequences, 25% to 30% seen once. A further study also used this sample, focusing on T cells of mothers and their children.

The specimen sequenced was blood. These receptors came from a woman between 40 and 55 years old in good health.

This clonotype appeared a few times. The chain has TRBV5-1 and TRBJ2-2, with 10 nucleotides matching TRBD1. This CDR3 spans 17 amino acids. V dropped 0 bases and J dropped 0; count of bases not matched to a gene: 2. Germline CDR1 is SGHRS and CDR2 is YFSETQ. DNA of the CDR3: TGCGCCAGCAGCTTGGGACAGGGGGCAGCGAACACCGGGGAGCTGTTTTTT. Amino acid sequence: CASSLGQGAANTGELFF.

The chain couples TRBV5-6 to TRBJ1-2; D is unclear. The ends were cut back, 5 bases at V and 8 bases at J, with 16 bases in the middle. CDR1 and CDR2 from the germline V gene are SGHDT and YYEEEE. This CDR3 has 13 residues. CDR3 protein: CASRSASGLGYTF. CDR3 coding DNA: TGTGCCAGCAGATCCGCCAGCGGGTTGGGCTACACCTTC.

This chain uses TRBV20-1 with TRBJ1-1; D gene ambiguous. V was cut by 2 bases and J by 1 base, with 8 bases left in between. Germline loops: CDR1 DFQATT, CDR2 SNEGSKA (reference sequence). The CDR3 totals 13 residues. In DNA, the CDR3 is TGCAGTGCTAGAAACCCAGAGAACACTGAAGCTTTCTTT. This gives the protein CSARNPENTEAFF.

This clonotype was seen a handful of times. This chain joins TRBV13 and TRBJ1-2, with D perhaps matching TRBD1 (6 bases). The V end was cut by 2 bases, the J end by 3 bases, with 10 bases between. CDR3 length: 14 residues. Per the germline V gene, CDR1 is PRHDT and CDR2 is FYEKMQ (reference sequence). The CDR3 here is CASSLQGSDYGYTF. CDR3 bases: TGTGCCAGCAGCTTACAGGGGTCTGACTATGGCTACACCTTC.

The chain combines TRBV4-3 with TRBJ2-3, with 13 bases matching TRBD2. The J segment lost 2 bases and the V segment lost 0 bases, leaving 2 bases of the junction unmatched. The CDR3 length is 17 residues. Germline V gives CDR1 LGHNA, CDR2 YSLEER. CDR3 nucleotide sequence: TGCGCCAGCAGCCAAGAGGGACTAGCGGGGCCCACAGATACGCAGTATTTT. It translates to CASSQEGLAGPTDTQYF.

This clonotype occurred a few times. The chain recombines TRBV6-5 with TRBJ1-1; 7 nucleotides align to TRBD1. The CDR3 loop spans 14 amino acids. Trimming cost V 3 bases and J 7 bases; bases outside gene matches: 8. Germline-derived CDR1 and CDR2 are MNHEY and SVGAGI. The CDR3 coding sequence is TGTGCCAGCAGTTATATAACAGGGGTAGGTGAAGCTTTCTTT. Its protein product is CASSYITGVGEAFF.

The CDR3 protein is CASGFALDREEFF. CDR3 coding DNA: TGTGCCAGCGGCTTTGCTTTGGACAGGGAGGAGTTCTTC. The chain joins TRBV6-1 to TRBJ2-1, with TRBD1 identical over 8 bases. Germline lookup yields CDR1 MNHNS and CDR2 SASEGT. The CDR3 loop spans 13 amino acids. Losses at the gene ends were 8 bases for V and 14 bases for J; bases not matched to a gene: 14.